The TCR beta chain under discussion was sequenced for a study of cytomegalovirus exposure and HLA in healthy donors (dated by TCRdb to 2015 to 2018). About the study as a whole: An earlier analysis of a few hundred of the donors reported approximately 260 Gb of sequence data and approximately 120 million unique TCR beta sequences obtained from around 170 million T cells. Rather than drawing on any new phenotypic data, the later analysis identified candidate immune exposures from TCR beta sequences and the way those sequences occurred across donors. HLA typing covered class I and class II loci at four-digit resolution. Among roughly 400 genotyped donors of the cohort, an average of approximately 240,000 unique TCR beta nucleotide sequences was sequenced per donor, of which about 18% were non-productive. A few DR-DQ haplotypes were treated as single units for association and clustering because of strong linkage in the cohort. The number of donors typed differed by locus, with roughly 629-640 for A, B, C, DRB1 and DQB1, around 520 for DQA1, 606 for DPA1, and about 450 for DPB1. Donor age, sex, ethnicity and CMV serostatus were collected together with the repertoire data. In an earlier analysis of 500 to 650 of the donors, high-throughput TCR beta sequencing was used to judge whether each TCR beta V gene segment behaved as functional or pseudogenic. In a later genetic analysis, genome-wide SNP genotypes for about three fifths of the roughly 670 donors were used, and that subset was treated as a discovery cohort. In addition to the first cohort of roughly 670 subjects, a separate validation cohort of about 120 different subjects was used. Of the approximately 400 genotyped donors, 81% were placed in the genetic ancestry cluster associated with self-reported Caucasian donors. About 280 gigabases of sequencing data and approximately 92 million unique TCR sequences made up an early release that covered 500 to 650 HLA-typed donors. The study aimed to test whether cataloging public T cell receptors could reveal signatures of past pathogen exposure. Every discovery cohort repertoire had been produced on one sequencing platform. A later analysis re-examined previously published TCR beta repertoires from 600 to 700 donors and added high-resolution HLA genotyping to investigate patterns of TCR occurrence. To predict cytomegalovirus infection status, the study brought together high-throughput TCR immunosequencing, statistical association of individual TCRs with disease status, and machine learning. The T cell repertoires of 550 to 850 subjects were profiled by immunosequencing and related to cytomegalovirus serostatus.

The study at large found these results: In the study, approximately 150 TCR beta chains were listed as associated with cytomegalovirus. The authors suggested that the approach could potentially be generalized to other disease states and immunological phenotypes. A further reported finding was that TCR beta sequences accurately predicted the HLA-A and HLA-B alleles for most subjects in the first cohort. Roughly uniform sequencing depth across donors was assumed in presence/absence analyses, although this assumption may not hold. Strong co-occurrence of HLA alleles, especially DR and DQ, made assigning TCR associations to individual alleles difficult. Cytomegalovirus status was reported to be diagnosed by the classifier with high specificity and sensitivity in both the original and validation cohorts. Correlated functional status among segregating V segments might be attributable to linkage disequilibrium, but an unknown experimental factor could not be ruled out. Because counts were too low, seventeen rarely observed V segments, including chromosome 9 orphons, were excluded from the earlier analysis of several hundred of the donors. In a later analysis, most CMV-associated TCR beta chains were found to appear HLA-restricted, with HLA associations seemingly driven largely by CMV exposure. At a false discovery rate of 0.05, a later analysis linked 16,000 or so TCR beta sequences to specific HLA alleles. The cohort was sequenced for TCR beta chains only, and without alpha or paired-chain data the features that could be detected were limited. The sequencing pipeline was judged likely to have produced a cluster of highly shared sequence variants as a technical artifact. According to a later genetic analysis, donors in an Asian-associated ancestry cluster had fewer N-insertions in productive TCRs than the approximately 670-donor mean. The 87-base-pair reads could not distinguish some IMGT-functional V segments, including TRBV6-2 and TRBV6-3, so those segments were excluded. Because HLA typing was missing for some donors at each locus, association tests included only the typed subset. In a later analysis, TCR association rates were found to vary across HLA loci, with the most associated TCRs seen for DRB1 alleles and the fewest for HLA-C alleles. Immune exposure information for the cohort was limited to CMV serostatus. A later genetic analysis associated a missense DCLRE1C variant with V-gene and J-gene trimming of TCR beta chains, and an independent cohort replicated the association. A later analysis found that HLA-associated TCR beta chains were more clonally expanded and had lower generation probabilities than equally common non-associated chains. A few of the identified cytomegalovirus-associated TCR beta chains were confirmed in vitro to be specific for cytomegalovirus antigens. While some public TCRs were present in many individuals, most TCR sequences turned up only very rarely across donors. In a later analysis, several top co-occurrence clusters were reported to appear linked to parvovirus B19, influenza, CMV and Epstein-Barr virus. Broadly in line with IMGT annotations, most TCR beta V segments showed up in productive rearrangements about 87% or about 30% of the time in an earlier analysis of 450 to 750 of the donors.

The library was built by means of the immunoSEQ multiplex PCR assay. For the multiplex PCR, a mixture combining 60 forward primers for TCR Vbeta segments and 13 reverse primers for TCR Jbeta segments was used. The CDR3 region of rearranged TCR beta genes was amplified from genomic DNA with a multiplex PCR assay. Amplified TCR beta libraries were sequenced as 87-base-pair reads on the Illumina HiSeq System. The paper's data handling went like this. In a later analysis, roughly 80 million unique TCR beta chains were counted across the roughly 670 repertoires, and roughly 9.9 million of these chains were shared by at least two donors. Raw reads were error-corrected and collapsed into unique sequences with a nearest-neighbor algorithm that merged closely related sequences to remove PCR and sequencing errors. V, D and J gene segments were assigned by aligning CDR3 sequences to IMGT reference sequences. For a sequence to be retained, a match of at least six nucleotides was required to both a V gene segment and a J gene segment. A rearrangement was called productive if the CDR3 had no stop codons and remained in frame with V and J, and every other rearrangement was called non-productive. CDR3 was defined by IMGT convention, running from the second conserved V-encoded cysteine to the conserved J-encoded phenylalanine. In an earlier analysis of more than 550 of the donors, sequences lacking an unambiguous match to a single V gene segment were excluded. An earlier analysis of several hundred of the donors called V segments functional above 56.7% productive rearrangements and segregating when the between-donor standard deviation exceeded 5%. A statistical classification framework was built for diagnosing cytomegalovirus status from the catalog of TCR beta chain sequences. In a later analysis, V and J genes were assigned by comparing TCR nucleotide sequences against IMGT/GENE-DB human TR gene sequences. The TCRdist pipeline was used in a later analysis to assign CDR3 sequences and most-parsimonious VDJ recombination scenarios. In a later analysis, every TCR beta chain was defined by the combination of its CDR3 amino acid sequence and its V-gene family, and reads without a unique V-gene family were dropped. In a later analysis, 450 to 600 highly shared, low-generation-probability nucleotide sequences were removed to address suspected cross-contamination and a sequencing artifact. In a later analysis, a clonal expansion index for each public chain was calculated from normalized within-repertoire ranks of inferred template counts. In a later analysis, generation probabilities were computed using a VDJ recombination model fitted to out-of-frame rearrangements, and the results were checked against IGoR. In a later analysis, TCR-TCR, TCR-HLA and TCR-CMV co-occurrence was scored with hypergeometric tests, and a repertoire-size bias correction was applied to TCR pairs. To estimate false discovery rates, a later analysis permuted the HLA or CMV assignments 20 times. A later analysis grouped co-occurring TCRs with DBSCAN, adding TCRdist sequence similarity when clustering within HLA-allele-positive subsets. Repertoires with fewer than 30,000 or more than 120,000 public chains were left out of co-occurrence clustering, as were about 5 repertoires with anomalous nucleotide sharing. The clones in this table, taken by TCRdb from immuneACCESS, are in-frame only. Not every clone is retained; where verified, under half of the shortfall comes from an unresolved V gene, and the cause of the rest is unknown. V and J calls and clone size are copied from that table; D and trimming were computed from the DNA. The sample includes fewer than 80,000 clones, with about two thirds observed a single time. Clones ranked in the top ten supply about 6.9% of the sample.

Notes on this clone: Its recognized antigen is unknown. Base qualities were left out, and no much larger clone turns up one base away.

Unmatched junction bases come to 0, with V trimmed by 0 bases and J by 2 bases. CDR1 and CDR2, per the germline V gene, are KGHSH and LQKENI. Counted from cysteine to phenylalanine, this CDR3 has 15 amino acids. The kept DNA is CDR3 alone, 45 bases in frame from the first base. The cohort was made up of approximately 670 healthy bone marrow donors. Cohort members were all nominally healthy when sampled, although unrecorded immune exposures were likely present. The donor tested CMV seropositive and was one of the 289 seropositive cohort members. A peripheral blood sample was provided by each donor, and peripheral blood mononuclear cells were used for TCR beta sequencing. The Qiagen DNeasy Blood Extraction Kit was used to extract genomic DNA from the blood cell samples.

Here the chain combines TRBV18 and TRBJ2-7; 11 bases in between match TRBD1. The receptor was derived from a woman aged 45 to 65 in good health and CMV-seropositive. The material sequenced was PBMCs. The nucleotides read TGTGCCAGCTCACCACCGGGACAGGGGGCCTACGAGCAGTACTTC. This encodes CASSPPGQGAYEQYF.